This T cell receptor (beta chain) originates from a study of T cells after yellow fever vaccination. Study-level information: Low-cell-number fractions underwent preparation using SMART-Seq v4 Ultra Low Input.

TCRdb itself ran the 5' RACE reads through MiXCR, one entry per CDR3 protein. Of over 250,000 distinct CDR3 sequences listed, around 4.9% are singletons. This clonotype has at least ten counts. The V end was cut by 3 bases, the J end by 0 bases, with 8 bases between. Germline V gene lookup returns CDR1 KGHSH and CDR2 LQKENI. This CDR3 comprises 14 residues. The chain combines TRBV18 with TRBJ1-1; no definite D call. The clonotype originates from a man aged 18 to 30 who received the YFV17D yellow fever vaccine. The sequences come from CD4+ T cells sorted from PBMCs, collected on the day of the yellow fever booster vaccination. The CDR3: CASSPISVNTEAFF. Here the CDR3 DNA reads TGTGCCAGCTCACCCATATCTGTGAACACTGAAGCTTTCTTT.